These 19 T cell receptor beta chains originate from one sample sequenced in a study of cytomegalovirus exposure and HLA in healthy donors. Amplification used 60 Vbeta primers and 13 Jbeta primers. Generated by immunoSEQ multiplex PCR, the TCRdb table keeps only in-frame clones and is missing some. The sample consists of 200,000 or so clones, roughly 80% of them appearing once. The sample comprised PBMCs. These receptors came from a young man in good health and CMV-seronegative.

The chain joins TRBV5-1 to TRBJ2-2; 7 bases map to TRBD1. The V gene's germline CDR1 is SGHRS and CDR2 YFSETQ. The V gene end was trimmed by 6 bases and the J gene end by 0 bases; junction bases not matched to a gene: 11. There are 17 residues in the CDR3. The CDR3 coding sequence is TGCGCCAGCAAACTTAACTTCGGGACAGCGAACACCGGGGAGCTGTTTTTT. It codes for CASKLNFGTANTGELFF.

The chain carries TRBV15 and TRBJ1-2; 7 bases are a match to TRBD1. With 5 bases clipped from V and 6 bases from J, the junction kept 6 bases outside the gene matches. CDR3 size: 13 residues. The germline gives CDR1 LNHNV, CDR2 YYDKDF (reference sequence). The CDR3 DNA follows: TGTGCCACCAGCGTCGGACAGGTTGATGGCTACACCTTC. It codes for CATSVGQVDGYTF.

The J gene is TRBJ1-1, the V gene TRBV6-1, with TRBD1 as a possible D gene (6 bases). V was clipped by 2 bases and J by 7 bases, with 17 bases between them. Germline V gene data show CDR1 as MNHNS and CDR2 as SASEGT. The CDR3 contains 15 residues. CDR3 residues: CASSEYRVGDVEAFF. In nucleotides, the CDR3 is TGTGCCAGCAGTGAATACAGGGTAGGAGATGTTGAAGCTTTCTTT.

The chain carries TRBV6-5 and TRBJ1-1; 7 nucleotides line up with TRBD1. Germline assignment: CDR1 MNHEY and CDR2 SVGAGI. The CDR3 is 14 residues long. The V segment lost 2 bases and the J segment 3 bases; nucleotides outside the gene matches: 3. DNA of the CDR3: TGTGCCAGCAGTTACCGCACAGGGGACACTGAAGCTTTCTTT. This codes for CASSYRTGDTEAFF.

The chain joins TRBV19 to TRBJ1-6, with unresolved D. CDR3 size: 14 residues. Per germline, CDR1 LNHDA and CDR2 SQIVND (reference sequence). Trimming pared 3 bases from V and 5 bases from J, leaving 8 bases between. CDR3 protein: CASSMYEDNSPLHF. CDR3 bases: TGTGCCAGTAGTATGTATGAGGATAATTCACCCCTCCACTTT.

V is TRBV18 and J is TRBJ1-2; D may be TRBD1 (6 bases). V was cut by 4 bases and J by 3 bases, with 15 bases left in between. Germline CDR1 is KGHSH and CDR2 is LQKENI. The CDR3 is 15 amino acids. CDR3 in DNA: TGTGCCAGCTCACTTGATCAGGGGCTGTACTATGGCTACACCTTC. It translates to CASSLDQGLYYGYTF.

V and J are TRBV7-6 and TRBJ2-7; TRBD2 might be the D (7 bases). Trimming took off 5 bases at V and 0 bases at J, with 17 bases between the two ends. This CDR3 is built from 16 residues. CDR1 and CDR2 from the germline V gene are SGHVS and FNYEAQ. CDR3 DNA: TGTGCCAGCAGCCGACCCAGCGGGGACAACTCCTACGAGCAGTACTTC. It yields the protein CASSRPSGDNSYEQYF.

J is TRBJ2-5 and V is TRBV5-1; possible D gene TRBD2, 5 bases. CDR3 size: 15 residues. Per germline, CDR1 SGHRS and CDR2 YFSETQ. Trimming removed 0 bases at V and 0 bases at J, with 9 bases between. Written as DNA, the CDR3 is TGCGCCAGCAGCTTGGAGGGCGGGTACCAAGAGACCCAGTACTTC. It yields the protein CASSLEGGYQETQYF.

This chain joins TRBV6-5 and TRBJ2-4, with TRBD1 as a possible D gene (5 bases). The CDR3 has 16 residues. Germline loops: CDR1 MNHEY, CDR2 SVGAGI. V lost 0 bases, J lost 0 bases, and 9 bases lay in between. The CDR3 DNA follows: TGTGCCAGCAGTTACTCGACAGTTTTAGCCAAAAACATTCAGTACTTC. Translating it yields CASSYSTVLAKNIQYF.

This chain uses TRBV10-1 with TRBJ2-3, with D maybe TRBD2 (6 bases). CDR1 is WNHNN and CDR2 is SYGVQD in the germline V gene (reference sequence). Trimming pared 5 bases from V and 6 bases from J, leaving 18 bases between. The CDR3 length is 15 residues. The CDR3 coding sequence is TGCGCCAGCAGTCGGGGACCTCCGGGACTGGATACGCAGTATTTT. Its translation is CASSRGPPGLDTQYF.

As for this clone: An end of the junction differs from the germline gene, which may be a read error. The rearrangement links TRBV2 to TRBJ2-1; D tentatively fits TRBD1 or TRBD2 (7 bases each). Germline assignment: CDR1 SNHLY and CDR2 FYNNEI. The CDR3 runs to 12 residues. The CDR3, as DNA: TGTGCCGGCAGGGGGGGGCTACATGAGCAGTTCTTC. It encodes CAGRGGLHEQFF.

V is TRBV6-1 and J is TRBJ1-1; 7 bases map to TRBD1. Unmatched junction bases numbered 9, after V lost 4 bases and J lost 7 bases. This CDR3 is 14 amino acids long. Germline V lookup: CDR1 MNHNS, CDR2 SASEGT. CDR3 coding DNA: TGTGCCAGCAGTGCATCAGGGGGTGGCGGTGAAGCTTTCTTT. It translates to CASSASGGGGEAFF.

The chain couples TRBV5-6 to TRBJ1-5, with D perhaps TRBD1 (5 bases). The germline CDR1 and CDR2 sequences are SGHDT and YYEEEE. V lost 2 bases to trimming and J lost 4 bases, with 10 bases between them. CDR3 length: 14 amino acids. The CDR3 sequence is CASSLGVANQPQHF. CDR3 in DNA: TGTGCCAGCAGCTTAGGGGTGGCTAATCAGCCCCAGCATTTT. The entire variable domain, with the rest obtained from reference TRBV5-6 and TRBJ1-5, is as follows: DAGVTQSPTHLIKTRGQQVTLRCSPKSGHDTVSWYQQALGQGPQFIFQYYEEEERQRGNFPDRFSGHQFPNYSSELNVNALLLGDSALYLCASSLGVANQPQHFGDGTRLSIL.

This clone appeared a few times. A read error may account for a junction end that differs from germline. The rearrangement links TRBV28 to TRBJ2-6, with a possible D match to TRBD1 (5 bases). The germline V gene encodes CDR1 MDHEN and CDR2 SYDVKM. This CDR3 comprises 17 residues. CDR3 residues: CASSDAGWVTGASVLTF. CDR3 bases: TGTGCCAGCAGTGATGCAGGATGGGTAACTGGGGCCAGCGTCCTGACTTTC. Together with reference TRBV28 and TRBJ2-6, the CDR3 gives the full variable domain: DVKVTQSSRYLVKRTGEKVFLECVQDMDHENMFWYRQDPGLGLRLIYFSYDVKMKEKGDIPEGYSVSREKKERFSLILESASTNQTSMYLCASSDAGWVTGASVLTFGAGSRLTVL.

The chain links TRBV18 to TRBJ1-1; TRBD1 matches at 8 bases. Trimming took 6 bases from V and 8 from J; bases not matched to a gene: 14. The CDR3 extends over 15 amino acids. From germline, CDR1 is KGHSH and CDR2 LQKENI. DNA of the CDR3: TGTGCCAGCTCCCCGTCAATCGGACAGGGATACGAAGCTTTCTTT. Its protein is CASSPSIGQGYEAFF.

This clone has just a few counts. J is TRBJ1-5 and V is TRBV19; TRBD1 matches at 9 bases. The CDR3 runs 15 residues. Trimming took 5 bases from V and 4 from J; bases not matched to a gene: 6. The germline gives CDR1 LNHDA, CDR2 SQIVND (reference sequence). The DNA of the CDR3 is TGTGCCAGTAGTTCGGGACAGGGTGGGAATCAGCCCCAGCATTTT. It specifies CASSSGQGGNQPQHF.

The CDR3 nucleotides are TGTGCCAGCGCGTGGGACACGGGGCGGTACATTCAGTACTTC. This sequence encodes CASAWDTGRYIQYF. The V and J genes are TRBV18 and TRBJ2-4; possible D gene TRBD1, 6 bases. CDR1 is KGHSH, CDR2 LQKENI, per germline. This CDR3 spans 14 amino acids. V gave up 8 bases and J gave up 8 bases, with 19 bases separating them.

The chain couples TRBV18 to TRBJ2-7; unclear D gene. The germline CDR1 and CDR2 sequences are KGHSH and LQKENI. V was cut by 3 bases and J by 4 bases, with 10 bases left in between. The CDR3 covers 13 residues. CDR3 sequence: CASSPTPLYEQYF. The DNA for the CDR3 is TGTGCCAGCTCACCCACGCCCCTATACGAGCAGTACTTC.

This clone showed up just once. The chain has TRBV4-2 and TRBJ2-1; D perhaps matches TRBD2 (5 bases). The CDR3 totals 16 residues. V was pared by 0 bases and J by 9 bases, with 18 bases between. Germline V lookup: CDR1 LGHNA, CDR2 YNFKEQ. This chain's CDR3 is CASSQDTAHREGEQFF. The DNA for the CDR3 is TGTGCCAGCAGCCAAGATACGGCCCATCGAGAGGGTGAGCAGTTCTTC.